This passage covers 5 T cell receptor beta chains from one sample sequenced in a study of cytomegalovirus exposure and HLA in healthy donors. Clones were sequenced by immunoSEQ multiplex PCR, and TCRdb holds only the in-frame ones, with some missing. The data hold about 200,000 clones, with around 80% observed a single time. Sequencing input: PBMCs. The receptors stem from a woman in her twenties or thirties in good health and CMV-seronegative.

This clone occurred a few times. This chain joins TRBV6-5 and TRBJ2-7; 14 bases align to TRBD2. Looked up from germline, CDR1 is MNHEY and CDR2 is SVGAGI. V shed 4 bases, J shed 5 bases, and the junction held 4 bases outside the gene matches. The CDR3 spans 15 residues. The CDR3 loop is CASSSTSGRENEQYF. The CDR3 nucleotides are TGTGCCAGCAGTTCGACTAGCGGGAGGGAGAACGAGCAGTACTTC.

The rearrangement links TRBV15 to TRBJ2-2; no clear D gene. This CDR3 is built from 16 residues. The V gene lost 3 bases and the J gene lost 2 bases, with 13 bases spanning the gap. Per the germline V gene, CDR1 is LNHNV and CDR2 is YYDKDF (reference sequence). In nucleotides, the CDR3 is TGTGCCACCAGCAGCCCTTTGATGGCTAACACCGGGGAGCTGTTTTTT. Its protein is CATSSPLMANTGELFF.

This chain's CDR3 is CATTDRVNTGELFF. CDR3 coding DNA: TGCGCCACCACCGACAGGGTAAACACCGGGGAGCTGTTTTTT. This chain joins TRBV5-1 and TRBJ2-2, with 7 bases aligning to TRBD1. The germline CDR1 and CDR2 sequences are SGHRS and YFSETQ. There are 14 residues in the CDR3. The ends lost 9 bases at V and 2 bases at J; junction bases unmatched: 7. Supplemented by reference TRBV5-1 and TRBJ2-2, the full variable domain reads KAGVTQTPRYLIKTRGQQVTLSCSPISGHRSVSWYQQTPGQGLQFLFEYFSETQRNKGNFPGRFSGRQFSNSRSEMNVSTLELGDSALYLCATTDRVNTGELFFGEGSRLTVL.

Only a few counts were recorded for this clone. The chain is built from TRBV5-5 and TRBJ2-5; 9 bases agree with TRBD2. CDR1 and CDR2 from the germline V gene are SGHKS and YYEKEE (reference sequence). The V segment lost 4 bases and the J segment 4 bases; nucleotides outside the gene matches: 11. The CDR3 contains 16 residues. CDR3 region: CASSPTGLAGGETQYF. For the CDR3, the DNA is TGTGCCAGCAGCCCGACGGGACTAGCAGGGGGAGAGACCCAGTACTTC.

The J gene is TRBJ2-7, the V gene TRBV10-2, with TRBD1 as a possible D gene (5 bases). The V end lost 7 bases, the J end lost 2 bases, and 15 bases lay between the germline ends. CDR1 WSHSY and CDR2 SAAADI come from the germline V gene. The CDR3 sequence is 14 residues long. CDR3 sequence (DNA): TGCGCCAGCATGATAGGGGTTAGTACCTACGAGCAGTACTTC. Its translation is CASMIGVSTYEQYF.